This entry features one TCR beta chain sequence. Its target is not known. The CDR3 length is 15 residues. Unmatched junction bases numbered 0, after V lost 2 bases and J lost 0 bases. Germline V CDR1 and CDR2: SGHTA, FQGNSA. These data belong to a study of T-cell memory formation after mild COVID-19. Study-level background: Largely, the TCR clusters proved donor specific. Study outcomes and limitations: Memory sampled before infection contained some responding clones, suggesting cross-reactive memory joined. The CD4+ clones that contracted clustered mainly within CM and EM, and the CD8+ clones concentrated in EMRA.

Using constant-segment primers, 5'RACE produced TCR alpha and TCR beta cDNA libraries carrying sample barcodes and UMIs. MiXCR, applied by TCRdb to the 5' RACE reads, yields one record per CDR3 protein. The sample consists of 300,000 to 400,000 distinct CDR3 sequences, roughly 13% of them appearing once. The chain combines TRBV7-2 with TRBJ2-7, with TRBD2 matching 11 bases. The sequenced material came from PBMCs or a T cell subset sorted from them (not recorded which). The clonotype was recovered from a man aged 18 to 30 who had mild COVID-19 (a few samples of this study predate the infection). Cell type and time point are not known. The chain's CDR3 is CASSLTSGSSYEQYF. As DNA, the CDR3 is TGTGCCAGCAGCTTAACTAGCGGGAGCTCCTACGAGCAGTACTTC.